Following are 16 T cell receptor beta chains from one sample sequenced in a study of blood T cell repertoires in COVID-19. Sequenced by immunoSEQ multiplex PCR; TCRdb stores in-frame clones only, minus some. The sample contains approximately 170,000 clones, 85% to 90% of which appear only once. Source material: peripheral blood. Receptors were obtained from a woman in her sixties or seventies with COVID-19, enrolled during active disease.

The chain employs TRBV4-3 and TRBJ1-4; TRBD1 matches 8 bases. CDR1 and CDR2 (germline): LGHNA, YSLEER. CDR3 size: 12 residues. V was pared by 4 bases and J by 11 bases, with 3 bases of the junction left unmatched. The CDR3 DNA reads TGCGCCAGCAGCCGGGACAGGACGAAACTGTTTTTT. It yields the protein CASSRDRTKLFF.

This chain links TRBV29-1 with TRBJ1-3, with D possibly being TRBD1 (5 bases). The CDR3 extends over 16 amino acids. V was pared by 3 bases and J by 0 bases, with 15 bases between. Germline V gene lookup returns CDR1 SQVTM and CDR2 ANQGSEA. CDR3 sequence: CSVDARGSDSGNTIYF. The CDR3 region has the DNA TGCAGCGTTGATGCGCGGGGGTCAGACTCTGGAAACACCATATATTTT.

Only one count was recorded for this clone. This chain's CDR3 is CASSPLAGDGEQFF. DNA for the CDR3: TGTGCCAGCAGCCCTCTAGCGGGAGACGGTGAGCAGTTCTTC. V usage is TRBV3-1 (or the pseudogene TRBV3-2) and J usage is TRBJ2-1, with TRBD2 identical over 10 bases. Germline values: CDR1 LGHDT, CDR2 YNNKEL (reference sequence). The junction had 6 bases not matched to a gene; V was cut back by 4 bases and J by 9 bases. The CDR3 spans 14 residues.

The chain employs TRBV6-5 and TRBJ1-4, with 7 bases lining up with TRBD1. J gave up 2 bases and V 6 bases, and 3 bases lay outside the gene matches. CDR3 length equals 14 residues. CDR1 is MNHEY and CDR2 is SVGAGI in the germline V gene. CDR3 DNA sequence: TGTGCCAGCAGCGTGGGACAGACTAATGAAAAACTGTTTTTT. Translating it yields CASSVGQTNEKLFF.

The rearrangement uses TRBV11-2 and TRBJ1-3; D unresolved. The V and J ends lost 7 bases and 3 bases respectively, with 19 bases between them. This CDR3 has 16 amino acids. CDR1 and CDR2 (germline): SGHAT, FQNNGV. CDR3 protein: CASIPGMGPLGNTIYF. The CDR3 DNA follows: TGTGCCAGCATCCCCGGTATGGGCCCTCTTGGAAACACCATATATTTT.

This rearrangement joins TRBV24-1 to TRBJ2-1; D remains unclear. V was clipped by 4 bases and J by 7 bases, with 7 bases between them. Looked up from germline, CDR1 is KGHDR and CDR2 is SFDVKD. The CDR3 has 12 residues. The CDR3 DNA is TGTGCCACCAGTGACCCACTGAATGAGCAGTTCTTC. Amino acid sequence: CATSDPLNEQFF.

This clone appeared once. The V gene is TRBV6-5, the J gene TRBJ1-1, with 9 bases identical to TRBD1. CDR1 is MNHEY and CDR2 is SVGAGI in the germline V gene. This CDR3 contains 16 residues. Germline trimming cut 0 bases from V and 1 base from J; bases unmatched to any gene: 3. CDR3 protein: CASSYSGQGWNTEAFF. The CDR3 region has the DNA TGTGCCAGCAGTTACTCGGGACAGGGTTGGAACACTGAAGCTTTCTTT.

This chain links TRBV27 with TRBJ1-1; D is perhaps TRBD1 (6 bases). The CDR3 runs 13 residues. In germline, CDR1 is MNHEY, CDR2 SMNVEV (reference sequence). V was shortened by 8 bases and J by 5 bases, with 15 bases between the two germline ends. The CDR3 DNA reads TGTGCCAGCCGAACACAGGGTAATACTGAAGCTTTCTTT. Translated, it gives CASRTQGNTEAFF.

On this clone itself: This specimen includes other DNA sequences encoding the same CDR3. The chain recombines TRBV24-1 with TRBJ1-2; no definite D call. CDR3 length: 14 residues. V lost 4 bases and J lost 2, with 10 bases in between. From germline, CDR1 is KGHDR and CDR2 SFDVKD. DNA of the CDR3: TGTGCCACCAGTGACCCACTAAGAAACTATGGCTACACCTTC. This codes for CATSDPLRNYGYTF.

This clone was recorded a few times. This chain links TRBV6-2 or TRBV6-3 with TRBJ1-2, with 10 bases matching TRBD1. Per germline, CDR1 MNHEY and CDR2 SVGEGT. The CDR3 has 15 residues. After removal of 5 bases from V and 4 bases from J, the junction contained 7 bases not matched to a gene. The DNA for the CDR3 is TGTGCCAGCAGTCCCGGGACAGGGGCTGTCTATGGCTACACCTTC. Translated: CASSPGTGAVYGYTF.

The rearrangement joins TRBV6-5 to TRBJ1-2; TRBD1 is a possible D gene (5 bases). V lost 5 bases and J lost 5, with 12 bases in between. The CDR3 is made up of 13 amino acids. The germline CDR1 and CDR2 sequences are MNHEY and SVGAGI. The CDR3 here is CASSQTGLYGYTF. As DNA, the CDR3 is TGTGCCAGCAGTCAAACGGGACTATATGGCTACACCTTC.

This clone was recorded only once. J is TRBJ2-5 and V is TRBV28; TRBD2 matches 8 bases. The CDR3 is 14 residues long. V gave up 2 bases and J gave up 5 bases; unmatched junction bases: 4. CDR1 MDHEN and CDR2 SYDVKM come from the germline V gene. Written as DNA, the CDR3 is TGTGCCAGCAGTTTACCGGGAGGGGTGGAGACCCAGTACTTC. This encodes CASSLPGGVETQYF.

Only a few counts were recorded for this clone. The V and J genes are TRBV12-3 or TRBV12-4 and TRBJ1-2; D call uncertain. This CDR3 is 13 amino acids long. V was cut by 4 bases and J by 2 bases, with 8 bases left in between. In DNA form, the CDR3 reads TGTGCCAGCAGTTCCTTTCCCAACTATGGCTACACCTTC. Protein product: CASSSFPNYGYTF.

CDR3 residues: CSVARGGEKLFF. The CDR3 bases are TGCAGCGTTGCTAGGGGGGGAGAAAAACTGTTTTTT. The rearrangement joins TRBV29-1 to TRBJ1-4; possible D gene TRBD1, 6 bases. V lost 4 bases to trimming and J lost 8 bases, with 11 bases between them. This CDR3 contains 12 residues. CDR1 is SQVTM and CDR2 is ANQGSEA in the germline V gene.

This clone came up a few times. The V and J genes are TRBV27 and TRBJ1-5; maybe TRBD1 (6 bases). With 6 bases removed from V and 4 bases from J, the gap between germline ends came to 13 bases. Looked up from germline, CDR1 is MNHEY and CDR2 is SMNVEV (reference sequence). The CDR3 loop spans 14 amino acids. CDR3 loop: CASSTYRENQPQHF. The CDR3 region has the DNA TGTGCCAGCAGCACCTACAGGGAGAATCAGCCCCAGCATTTT.

This clone was seen a few times. The V call is TRBV19, the J call TRBJ1-5; D unresolved. The CDR3 runs 18 residues. From germline, CDR1 is LNHDA and CDR2 SQIVND (reference sequence). Between the trimmed V and J ends, which lost 5 bases and 0 bases, there was a span of 20 bases. The DNA of the CDR3 is TGTGCCAGTAGTCGCGGTAGGCGCCCGTTTATTAGCAATCAGCCCCAGCATTTT. The encoded protein is CASSRGRRPFISNQPQHF. The complete variable domain, with remaining parts taken from reference TRBV19 and TRBJ1-5, reads DGGITQSPKYLFRKEGQNVTLSCEQNLNHDAMYWYRQDPGQGLRLIYYSQIVNDFQKGDIAEGYSVSREKKESFPLTVTSAQKNPTAFYLCASSRGRRPFISNQPQHFGDGTRLSIL.